This is a list of T cell receptor beta chains from one sample in a study of spatial heterogeneity in lung cancer. TCRdb passed the 5' RACE reads through MiXCR, listing each CDR3 protein once. The sample contains 25,000 or so distinct CDR3 sequences, approximately 3% of which appear only once. Material: PBMCs, obtained at surgery. The receptors come from a female donor with early-stage non-small cell lung cancer. Both conserved end residues are part of each CDR3.

j_call v_call cdr3_aa
TRBJ2-2 TRBV27 CASKIFTGELFF
TRBJ2-1 TRBV3-1 CASSPSSSYNEQFF
TRBJ1-1 TRBV29-1 CSVGQGLNTEAFF
TRBJ1-4 TRBV5-1 CASSLGQTNEKLFF
TRBJ2-2 TRBV7-9 CASEGKWSGELFF
TRBJ1-2 TRBV5-1 CASSPQGGSGYTF
TRBJ2-3 TRBV5-4 CASSAHLAGGTDTQYF
TRBJ2-1 TRBV6-5 CASSQRDLEQFF
TRBJ2-1 TRBV5-1 CASSWREGPLSEQFF
TRBJ1-5 TRBV24-1 CAKQSGTGGNSNQPQHF
TRBJ1-1 TRBV7-3 CASSVAGGNPEAFF
TRBJ2-5 TRBV4-2 CASSQDRAGETQYF
TRBJ1-5 TRBV7-2 CASSLASRVSNQPQHF
TRBJ2-1 TRBV5-1 CASSLALRSNEQFF
TRBJ1-2 TRBV3-1 CASSPRTLYGYTF
TRBJ2-2 TRBV24-1 CATSDLPRTGELFF
TRBJ2-7 TRBV12-3/TRBV12-4 CASRLLAGGDYEQYF
TRBJ1-5 TRBV6-5 CASSYRWDRGLKAGAQPQHF
TRBJ2-3 TRBV18 CASSRNTGLAGADTQYF
TRBJ2-1 TRBV7-2 CASSLSGRSYNEQFF
TRBJ2-1 TRBV18 CASSPTPVGAGVEQFF
TRBJ2-7 TRBV7-3 CASSPGGSSYEQYF
TRBJ2-5 TRBV5-1 CASSWGQGETQYF
TRBJ2-1 TRBV20-1 CSAKPPLWGTYNEQFF
TRBJ1-4 TRBV7-9 CASSLRQGTEKLFF
TRBJ2-1 TRBV18 CASSPTGWDEQFF
TRBJ2-7 TRBV6-2/TRBV6-3 CASSSKYEQYF
TRBJ2-1 TRBV24-1 CATSDFRGPGTGGGEQFF
TRBJ2-2 TRBV29-1 CSVAPTVTGELFF
TRBJ1-6 TRBV25-1 CASKYRGLESPLHF
TRBJ2-5 TRBV2 CASSKTSGLQETQYF
TRBJ2-1 TRBV4-2 CASSQHGLARRNEQFF
TRBJ1-2 TRBV27 CASRPTGSYGYTF
TRBJ2-1 TRBV10-3 CAISESSSDEQFF
TRBJ1-5 TRBV6-1 CASSSPSPGFRLQPQHF
TRBJ2-3 TRBV19 CASMDLELTDTQYF
TRBJ2-7 TRBV4-1 CASSQTGRTGYEQYF
TRBJ2-5 TRBV9 CASSGPGETQYF
TRBJ2-2 TRBV10-2 CASKLAGGTGELFF